The 22 T cell receptor beta chains below all came from one sample that was sequenced in a study of regulatory T cells in long-lasting Graves disease. Relying on iRepertoire HTBI primers and Arm-PCR of CDR3 regions, the team built TCR beta libraries. MiXCR, applied by TCRdb to the multiplex PCR reads, yields one record per CDR3 protein. In the table there are 300,000 to 400,000 distinct CDR3 sequences, 16% of which are singletons. Stated time point: newly diagnosed GD, antithyroid drugs for less than 3 months. Preparation of the TCR library used RNA extracted from PBMCs. This sample also belongs to another study, concerning T cells in Graves' hyperthyroidism and ophthalmopathy.

Sequenced material: peripheral blood mononuclear cells (PBMCs), taken at new diagnosis, from a patient treated with antithyroid drugs. The origin of the receptors is a man aged 35 to 55 with Graves disease.

The chain links TRBV20-1 to TRBJ2-4; D gene uncertain. Between the trimmed V and J ends, which lost 6 bases and 1 base, there was a span of 13 bases. CDR3 length: 14 residues. Germline assignment: CDR1 DFQATT and CDR2 SNEGSKA (reference sequence). CDR3 nucleotides: TGCAGTGCCAACCCCCTGGTGGCCAAAAACATTCAGTACTTC. The encoded protein is CSANPLVAKNIQYF.

This clonotype was observed at least ten times. The V and J genes are TRBV18 and TRBJ2-2; 7 bases line up with TRBD1. Per germline, CDR1 KGHSH and CDR2 LQKENI. The CDR3 has 16 residues. The V and J ends lost 4 bases and 2 bases, in that order; junction bases with no gene match: 7. CDR3 nucleotide sequence: TGTGCCAGCTCACAAAAGGGACAGACCAACACCGGGGAGCTGTTTTTT. This codes for CASSQKGQTNTGELFF. The full variable domain, in which reference TRBV18 and TRBJ2-2 provide the parts outside the CDR3, is NAGVMQNPRHLVRRRGQEARLRCSPMKGHSHVYWYRQLPEEGLKFMVYLQKENIIDESGMPKERFSAEFPKEGPSILRIQQVVRGDSAAYFCASSQKGQTNTGELFFGEGSRLTVL.

This clonotype was observed at least ten times. The chain employs TRBV18 and TRBJ2-1; D is perhaps TRBD1 or TRBD2 (5 bases each). This CDR3 spans 14 amino acids. Trimming took off 5 bases at V and 8 bases at J, with 16 bases between the two ends. Germline-derived CDR1 and CDR2 are KGHSH and LQKENI. CDR3 region: CASSSGTNNDEQFF. CDR3 sequence (DNA): TGTGCCAGCTCATCCGGGACGAATAACGATGAGCAGTTCTTC.

In this sample, this clonotype turned up many times. The chain combines TRBV6-1 with TRBJ1-2, with 10 bases identical to TRBD1. Germline V gives CDR1 MNHNS, CDR2 SASEGT. This CDR3 has 13 residues. Unmatched junction bases numbered 1, after V lost 2 bases and J lost 7 bases. The CDR3 DNA follows: TGTGCCAGCAGTGAATGGACAGGGGGTGGCTACACCTTC. This translates into CASSEWTGGGYTF.

This clonotype came up many times. The rearrangement uses TRBV6-5 and TRBJ2-5; unclear D gene. The CDR3 is made up of 15 amino acids. Looked up from germline, CDR1 is MNHEY and CDR2 is SVGAGI. Trimming cost V 0 bases and J 1 base, with 9 bases left between them. In nucleotides, the CDR3 is TGTGCCAGCAGTTACTCGTGGGCGAGCCAAGAGACCCAGTACTTC. Protein product: CASSYSWASQETQYF.

This clonotype was seen ten or more times. The J gene is TRBJ2-2, the V gene TRBV18; D might be TRBD2 (6 bases). The V end lost 3 bases, the J end lost 6 bases, and 14 bases lay between the germline ends. The germline V gene encodes CDR1 KGHSH and CDR2 LQKENI. The CDR3 runs 15 residues. The CDR3 DNA reads TGTGCCAGCTCACCGACCGCGGGATTGGCCGGGGAGCTGTTTTTT. Translating it yields CASSPTAGLAGELFF.

In its sample, this clonotype was seen many times. The chain is built from TRBV6-2 or TRBV6-3 and TRBJ2-3; 11 bases line up with TRBD2. CDR1 MNHEY and CDR2 SVGEGT come from the germline V gene. The junction had 12 bases not matched to a gene; V was cut back by 10 bases and J by 0 bases. CDR3 length equals 17 residues. The CDR3 bases are TGTGCCACCAAAGGACTAGCGGGCCTCTTCAGCACAGATACGCAGTATTTT. Amino acids: CATKGLAGLFSTDTQYF.

This clonotype was seen repeatedly, ten times or more. The chain joins TRBV7-2 to TRBJ2-1; D remains unclear. Germline CDR1 SGHTA, CDR2 FQGNSA. This CDR3 comprises 13 residues. Trimming left V 1 base short and J 10 bases short, with 11 bases between. The CDR3 DNA reads as TGTGCCAGCAGCTTAGAAATAGGGTACGAGCAGTTCTTC. This translates into CASSLEIGYEQFF.

The table lists this clonotype with many counts. This chain uses TRBV2 with TRBJ2-7; D not certain. The germline V gene has CDR1 SNHLY and CDR2 FYNNEI. The CDR3 extends over 13 amino acids. Trimming pared 8 bases from V and 0 bases from J, leaving 11 bases between. The CDR3 DNA follows: TGTGCCAGCTTAGTAGGGTTCTCCTACGAGCAGTACTTC. Protein: CASLVGFSYEQYF.

CDR3 in amino acids: CASSLLSAVSTDTQYF. CDR3 DNA sequence: TGTGCCAGCAGTCTCCTTAGTGCAGTGAGCACAGATACGCAGTATTTT. The chain has TRBV27 and TRBJ2-3, with unresolved D. Per germline, CDR1 MNHEY and CDR2 SMNVEV (reference sequence). Trimming took 5 bases from V and 0 from J, leaving 15 bases between them. The CDR3 runs 16 residues.

The J gene is TRBJ1-2, the V gene TRBV9; a possible D gene is TRBD1 (5 bases). Germline V gene lookup returns CDR1 SGDLS and CDR2 YYNGEE. The CDR3 has 18 amino acids. V lost 0 bases, J lost 7 bases, and 25 bases lay in between. DNA of the CDR3: TGTGCCAGCAGCGTAGATCCAGGGAGGATCGATCCCCACCCTGGCTACACCTTC. This sequence encodes CASSVDPGRIDPHPGYTF.

This clonotype was found many times. The CDR3 protein is CASSSHYRTDSSYNEQFF. Written as DNA, the CDR3 is TGTGCCAGCAGCTCCCATTACCGGACGGATAGCTCCTACAATGAGCAGTTCTTC. The chain has TRBV7-8 and TRBJ2-1; no reliable D call. Trimming removed 4 bases at V and 0 bases at J, with 19 bases between. The CDR3 extends over 18 amino acids. CDR1 and CDR2 from the germline V gene are SGHVS and FQNEAQ.

In regard to this clonotype: A much bigger clone sits one base away, suggesting this may be a read error. The gene calls are TRBV6-1 and TRBJ2-7; D perhaps matches TRBD1 (6 bases). CDR3 length equals 14 residues. Germline V gene sequence: CDR1 MNHNS, CDR2 SASEGT. Trimming shortened V by 11 bases and J by 0 bases, and 17 bases separated the two germline ends. This CDR3 reads CAAETGENSYEQYF. CDR3 coding DNA: TGTGCCGCCGAGACAGGAGAGAACTCCTACGAGCAGTACTTC.

With regard to this clonotype: A much larger clone differs from this one at a single base, so this may be a read error. This chain links TRBV2 with TRBJ2-3; maybe TRBD2 (5 bases). V shed 5 bases and J shed 5 bases, with 14 bases lying between them. The CDR3 has 14 residues. CDR1 is SNHLY, CDR2 FYNNEI, per germline. In DNA, the CDR3 is TGTGCCAGCAGTCAAGGACTCCTCATAGATACGCAGTATTTT. Encoded protein: CASSQGLLIDTQYF. The full variable domain, its missing parts supplied by reference TRBV2 and TRBJ2-3, is EPEVTQTPSHQVTQMGQEVILRCVPISNHLYFYWYRQILGQKVEFLVSFYNNEISEKSEIFDDQFSVERPDGSNFTLKIRSTKLEDSAMYFCASSQGLLIDTQYFGPGTRLTVL.

This chain links TRBV6-2 or TRBV6-3 with TRBJ1-3; no firm D call. CDR3 length: 13 residues. V gave up 5 bases and J gave up 3 bases, with 8 bases separating them. Germline V gives CDR1 MNHEY, CDR2 SVGEGT. CDR3 residues: CASSTLGGNTIYF. The CDR3, as DNA: TGTGCCAGCAGTACCCTGGGTGGAAACACCATATATTTT.

This clonotype was found many times. The genes are TRBV24-1 and TRBJ2-7, with TRBD1 matching 7 bases. Per germline, CDR1 KGHDR and CDR2 SFDVKD. V lost 1 base, J lost 4 bases, and 9 bases stayed unmatched. This CDR3 has 16 amino acids. CDR3 sequence reads: CATSDFDRAGDYEQYF. In DNA, the CDR3 is TGTGCCACCAGTGATTTTGACAGGGCTGGAGATTACGAGCAGTACTTC.

This clonotype showed up just a few times. This chain links TRBV19 with TRBJ1-5; D unclear. V lost 5 bases, J lost 4 bases, and 9 bases lay in between. Germline V lookup: CDR1 LNHDA, CDR2 SQIVND (reference sequence). The CDR3 covers 13 residues. In DNA, the CDR3 is TGTGCCAGTAGTGCCGCCCTAAATCAGCCCCAGCATTTT. It translates to CASSAALNQPQHF.

Concerning this clonotype itself: A much larger clone is a single base away; this may be a read error. The V and J genes are TRBV12-3 or TRBV12-4 and TRBJ1-4, with D maybe TRBD1 (6 bases). This CDR3 region has 15 residues. Trimming pared 5 bases from V and 6 bases from J, leaving 16 bases between. This chain's CDR3 is CASSLRYRDDEKLFF. The CDR3, as DNA: TGTGCCAGCAGTCTTCGGTACAGGGATGATGAAAAACTGTTTTTT.

Ten or more counts support this clonotype. V usage is TRBV11-3 and J usage is TRBJ2-3; 9 bases agree with TRBD2. This CDR3 is built from 15 residues. Germline CDR1 SGHNT, CDR2 YENEEA. The ends lost 4 bases at V and 4 bases at J; junction bases unmatched: 6. CDR3 sequence (DNA): TGTGCCAGCAGCTCGGGACTAGCCGTCCCAGATACGCAGTATTTT. Protein: CASSSGLAVPDTQYF.

In regard to this clonotype: Because the CDR3 is missing its conserved closing phenylalanine or tryptophan, this is likely a read error. The rearrangement uses TRBV20-1 and TRBJ1-5, with D unresolved. The CDR3 is made up of 13 amino acids. The germline V gene has CDR1 DFQATT and CDR2 SNEGSKA (reference sequence). Trimming removed 4 bases from V and 2 bases from J, with 9 bases in between. Here the CDR3 reads CSAIIGGNQPQHS. The CDR3 nucleotides read TGCAGTGCTATTATCGGTGGCAATCAGCCCCAGCATTCT.

In the case of this clonotype: This clone may be a read error of a much larger clone one base away. The chain employs TRBV15 and TRBJ2-7; D ambiguous. The CDR3 has 12 residues. The germline CDR1 and CDR2 sequences are LNHNV and YYDKDF (reference sequence). The CDR3 here is CAASKGTYEQYF. In nucleotides, the CDR3 is TGTGCCGCCAGCAAGGGCACCTACGAGCAGTACTTC.

V gene TRBV11-1 combines with J gene TRBJ2-1; a weak D match, TRBD2 (5 bases). The DNA end favors TRBJ2-5, so the J call may be wrong. The CDR3 is 13 amino acids. CDR1 and CDR2 from the germline V gene are SGHAT and FQDESV (reference sequence). Here the CDR3 reads CASRPFGEETQYF. The CDR3 DNA sequence: TGTGCCAGCCGTCCCTTCGGGGAAGAGACCCAGTACTTC.